Listed below are T cell receptor beta chains from one sample, sequenced in a study of T cell repertoires in cytomegalovirus infection. TCRdb analysed the reads with MiXCR anew, one entry per CDR3 protein. Of roughly 200,000 distinct CDR3 sequences in the sample, roughly 15% were seen once. Sequenced: CD8+ T cells from PBMCs. These receptors came from a human donor in good health (CMV status not recorded). Some clones in this sample may be carry-over from other donors' samples. Each CDR3 is given with its conserved first and last residue. The D gene is left open where the match is weak. Only some rows state a clone size, as once, few, many or a class for expanded clones.

TRBV7-6	NA	NA	TRBJ2-5	CASSPPGKETQYF	TGTGCCAGCAGCCCCCCGGGCAAAGAGACCCAGTACTTC
TRBV7-6	NA	TRBD2	TRBJ2-3	CASSLELAGGRDTQYF	TGTGCCAGCAGCTTAGAACTAGCGGGGGGCCGGGATACGCAGTATTTT
TRBV7-4	NA	NA	TRBJ1-1	CASSLSGFEAFF	TGTGCCAGCAGCTTAAGCGGATTTGAAGCTTTCTTT
TRBV28	few	NA	TRBJ2-7	CASSLSRAARWEQYF	TGTGCCAGCAGTTTATCACGGGCAGCCAGGTGGGAGCAGTACTTC
TRBV7-8	few	NA	TRBJ2-7	CASSVRDTVVFSHEQYF	TGTGCCAGCAGCGTCCGGGACACGGTCGTATTTTCCCACGAGCAGTACTTC
TRBV6-2/TRBV6-3	few	NA	TRBJ2-1	CASSYPFTSPEQFF	TGTGCCAGCAGTTACCCGTTCACCTCTCCGGAGCAGTTCTTC
TRBV9	NA	NA	TRBJ2-6	CASRTVDGAGANVLTF	TGTGCCAGCAGAACTGTTGACGGCGCTGGGGCCAACGTCCTGACTTTC
TRBV7-3	NA	NA	TRBJ1-1	CASSLGTLNTEAFF	TGTGCCAGCAGCTTAGGGACCTTGAACACTGAAGCTTTCTTT
TRBV15	few	NA	TRBJ2-1	CATSSGGPNNEQFF	TGTGCCACCAGCAGTGGGGGGCCTAACAATGAGCAGTTCTTC
TRBV27	NA	TRBD1	TRBJ2-7	CASSPGGEQYF	TGTGCCAGCAGTCCAGGGGGAGAGCAGTACTTC
TRBV6-2/TRBV6-3	NA	TRBD2	TRBJ2-3	CASSYGGGTDTQYF	TGTGCCAGCAGTTACGGGGGGGGGACGGATACGCAGTATTTT
TRBV7-2	few	TRBD2	TRBJ2-3	CASLLTSGGILTDTQYF	TGTGCCAGCCTACTAACTAGCGGGGGGATCCTCACAGATACGCAGTATTTT
TRBV9	NA	TRBD1	TRBJ1-1	CASSPQGANTEAFF	TGTGCCAGCAGCCCTCAGGGGGCCAACACTGAAGCTTTCTTT
TRBV12-3/TRBV12-4	NA	NA	TRBJ1-1	CASSLGQRNTEAFF	TGTGCCAGCAGTTTGGGTCAGAGGAACACTGAAGCTTTCTTT
TRBV7-9	few	TRBD1	TRBJ1-2	CASSRGTGYGYTF	TGTGCCAGCAGTCGCGGGACAGGCTATGGCTACACCTTC
TRBV28	NA	TRBD2	TRBJ2-1	CASTLGLGGNEQFF	TGTGCCAGCACCCTTGGACTAGGAGGCAATGAGCAGTTCTTC
TRBV2	NA	NA	TRBJ2-7	CASSPGTYLPYEQYF	TGTGCCAGCAGTCCCGGGACATATCTCCCCTACGAGCAGTACTTC
TRBV12-5	NA	NA	TRBJ2-7	CASGRGRDYEQYF	TGTGCTAGTGGCCGCGGACGGGACTACGAGCAGTACTTC
TRBV27	few	NA	TRBJ2-7	CASGAVAYEQYF	TGTGCCAGCGGGGCCGTCGCCTACGAGCAGTACTTC
TRBV7-6	NA	TRBD1	TRBJ1-3	CASSLGRIQTGDSSRNTIYF	TGTGCCAGCAGCTTAGGGCGGATCCAGACAGGGGATTCCTCTAGAAACACCATATATTTT
TRBV9	NA	TRBD1	TRBJ2-5	CASTGTGDGETQYF	TGTGCCAGCACTGGGACAGGGGATGGAGAGACCCAGTACTTC
TRBV19	few	NA	TRBJ2-1	CASSSLIGGNEQFF	TGTGCCAGTAGTTCTTTAATAGGAGGCAATGAGCAGTTCTTC
TRBV6-5	NA	TRBD1	TRBJ1-1	CASSYSGQGASWTEAFF	TGTGCCAGCAGTTACTCGGGACAGGGGGCCTCGTGGACTGAAGCTTTCTTT
TRBV7-9	few	NA	TRBJ1-3	CASSPRQGSGNTIYF	TGTGCCAGCAGCCCCCGGCAGGGATCTGGAAACACCATATATTTT
TRBV7-2	NA	TRBD1	TRBJ1-1	CASSSPGQLNTEAFF	TGTGCCAGCAGCTCCCCGGGACAGTTGAACACTGAAGCTTTCTTT
TRBV4-1	many	NA	TRBJ2-5	CASSQGGRETQYF	TGCGCCAGCAGCCAAGGAGGGCGGGAGACCCAGTACTTC
TRBV12-3/TRBV12-4	NA	NA	TRBJ2-1	CASSQGNEQFF	TGTGCCAGCAGTCAGGGGAATGAGCAGTTCTTC
TRBV7-3	NA	NA	TRBJ2-1	CASSPRGGADNEQFF	TGTGCCAGCAGCCCCCGCGGGGGCGCTGACAATGAGCAGTTCTTC
TRBV12-3/TRBV12-4	few	NA	TRBJ1-4	CASQPQGIEEKLFF	TGTGCCAGCCAGCCACAGGGAATAGAGGAAAAACTGTTTTTT
TRBV7-2	NA	NA	TRBJ2-2	CASSPRDPRAGELFF	TGTGCCAGCAGCCCCCGGGACCCTAGGGCCGGGGAGCTGTTTTTT
TRBV6-5	NA	NA	TRBJ1-1	CASSYMTGLDMNTEAFF	TGTGCCAGCAGTTACATGACAGGACTTGACATGAACACTGAAGCTTTCTTT
TRBV28	NA	NA	TRBJ1-6	CASSLTGSGNSPLHF	TGTGCCAGCAGTTTAACCGGGAGCGGTAATTCACCCCTCCACTTT
TRBV7-9	few	NA	TRBJ2-4	CASSSREGGNIQYF	TGTGCCAGCAGCTCAAGAGAAGGCGGTAACATTCAGTACTTC
TRBV5-4	NA	NA	TRBJ2-1	CASSFGVAPNINEQFF	TGTGCCAGCAGCTTTGGGGTGGCCCCCAACATCAATGAGCAGTTCTTC
TRBV29-1	few	NA	TRBJ2-7	CSVRWSGLYEQYF	TGCAGCGTCCGTTGGTCTGGCCTCTACGAGCAGTACTTC
TRBV28	NA	NA	TRBJ2-1	CASSSVIDRIRDGQFF	TGTGCCAGCAGTTCAGTGATCGATAGAATCCGGGACGGGCAGTTCTTC
TRBV20-1	NA	NA	TRBJ2-2	CSAGSTPTGELFF	TGCAGTGCTGGATCTACACCGACCGGGGAGCTGTTTTTT
TRBV12-3/TRBV12-4	NA	TRBD2	TRBJ2-3	CASSTQGLAGGGPSTDTQYF	TGTGCCAGCAGTACCCAGGGACTAGCGGGGGGGGGTCCTAGCACAGATACGCAGTATTTT
TRBV25-1	few	TRBD1	TRBJ1-4	CASSGGTGREKLFF	TGTGCCAGCAGTGGGGGGACAGGGCGCGAAAAACTGTTTTTT
TRBV7-4	NA	NA	TRBJ2-7	CASSPTGAGGEQYF	TGTGCCAGCAGCCCTACGGGAGCAGGGGGCGAGCAGTACTTC
TRBV20-1	NA	TRBD2	TRBJ2-1	CSARPQGLAGLGGEQFF	TGCAGTGCTAGACCCCAGGGACTAGCGGGGTTAGGGGGGGAGCAGTTCTTC
TRBV7-2	few	NA	TRBJ2-5	CASRPEGVYSDLGETQYF	TGTGCCAGCAGGCCCGAGGGGGTCTATTCCGACCTAGGAGAGACCCAGTACTTC
TRBV6-1	few	NA	TRBJ1-4	CASETERNEKLFF	TGTGCCAGCGAAACCGAGAGGAATGAAAAACTGTTTTTT
TRBV11-2	NA	NA	TRBJ1-5	CASSLVQNEPQHF	TGTGCCAGCAGCTTAGTCCAAAATGAGCCCCAGCATTTT
TRBV5-6	NA	NA	TRBJ2-1	CASSTGTVYNEQFF	TGTGCCAGCAGCACAGGGACGGTCTACAATGAGCAGTTCTTC
TRBV10-2	few	NA	TRBJ1-4	CASRPGTGRGNEKLFF	TGCGCCAGCAGACCCGGGACGGGAAGAGGGAATGAAAAACTGTTTTTT
TRBV15	few	TRBD1	TRBJ2-7	CATSRGGQGPYEQYF	TGTGCCACCAGCAGAGGTGGACAGGGTCCCTACGAGCAGTACTTC
TRBV12-3/TRBV12-4	NA	NA	TRBJ1-2	CASSLARSDYGYTF	TGTGCCAGCAGTTTAGCCCGGAGCGACTATGGCTACACCTTC
TRBV28	few	TRBD1	TRBJ2-7	CASSYGDRGFNEQYF	TGTGCCAGCAGTTACGGGGACAGGGGGTTCAACGAGCAGTACTTC
TRBV7-2	NA	TRBD1	TRBJ2-3	CASSLDDRGGDTQYF	TGTGCCAGCAGCTTAGACGACAGGGGAGGAGATACGCAGTATTTT
TRBV7-9	few	NA	TRBJ1-1	CASNQQVTEAFF	TGTGCCAGCAATCAACAAGTGACTGAAGCTTTCTTT
TRBV29-1	NA	NA	TRBJ1-1	CSVVTNTEAFF	TGCAGCGTAGTCACAAACACTGAAGCTTTCTTT
TRBV20-1	few	TRBD2	TRBJ2-1	CSVRGTSGGETYNEQFF	TGCAGTGTTAGAGGGACTAGCGGGGGTGAAACCTACAATGAGCAGTTCTTC
TRBV6-5	NA	NA	TRBJ2-7	CASSYRGNWGEQYF	TGTGCCAGCAGTTACCGTGGAAATTGGGGGGAGCAGTACTTC
TRBV20-1	NA	TRBD2	TRBJ2-1	CSVLQTSGGANEQFF	TGCAGTGTTCTCCAGACTAGCGGGGGGGCTAATGAGCAGTTCTTC
TRBV7-9	many	NA	TRBJ1-4	CASSLGGEKLFF	TGTGCCAGCAGCCTCGGGGGTGAAAAACTGTTTTTT